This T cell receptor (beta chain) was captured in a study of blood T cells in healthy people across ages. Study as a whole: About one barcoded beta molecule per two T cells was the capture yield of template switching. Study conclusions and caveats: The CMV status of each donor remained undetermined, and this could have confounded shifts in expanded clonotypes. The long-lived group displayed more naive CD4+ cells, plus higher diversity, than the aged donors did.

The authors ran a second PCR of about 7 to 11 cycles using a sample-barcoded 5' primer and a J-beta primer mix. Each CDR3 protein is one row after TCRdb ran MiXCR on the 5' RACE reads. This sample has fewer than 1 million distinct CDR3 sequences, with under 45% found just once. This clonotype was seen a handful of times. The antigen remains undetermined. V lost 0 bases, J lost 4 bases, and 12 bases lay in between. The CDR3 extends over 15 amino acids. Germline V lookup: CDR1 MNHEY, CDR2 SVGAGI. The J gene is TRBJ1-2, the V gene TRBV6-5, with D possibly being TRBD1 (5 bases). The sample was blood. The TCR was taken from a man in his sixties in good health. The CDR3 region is CASSYSTAGAYGYTF. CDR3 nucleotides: TGTGCCAGCAGTTACTCGACGGCTGGGGCCTATGGCTACACCTTC.